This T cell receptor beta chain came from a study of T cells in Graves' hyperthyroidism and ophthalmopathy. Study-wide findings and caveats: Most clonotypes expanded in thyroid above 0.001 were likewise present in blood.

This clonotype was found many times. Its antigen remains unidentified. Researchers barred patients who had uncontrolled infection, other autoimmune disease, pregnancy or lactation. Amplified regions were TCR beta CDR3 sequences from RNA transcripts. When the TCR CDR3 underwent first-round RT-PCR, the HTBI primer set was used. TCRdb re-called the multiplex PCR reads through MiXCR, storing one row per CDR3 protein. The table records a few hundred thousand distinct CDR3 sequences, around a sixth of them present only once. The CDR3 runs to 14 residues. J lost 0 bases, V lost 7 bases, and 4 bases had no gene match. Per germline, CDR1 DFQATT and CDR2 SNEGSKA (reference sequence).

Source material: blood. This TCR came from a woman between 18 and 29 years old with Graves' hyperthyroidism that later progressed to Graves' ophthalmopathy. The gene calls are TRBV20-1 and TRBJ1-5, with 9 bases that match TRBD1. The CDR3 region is CSVGQGTSNQPQHF. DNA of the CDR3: TGCAGTGTTGGACAGGGGACTAGCAATCAGCCCCAGCATTTT.